The clone carrying this T cell receptor (beta chain) was observed many times. What it recognizes is unknown. This sample is drawn from a study of T cells in Graves' hyperthyroidism and ophthalmopathy. Overall study findings and caveats: Ophthalmopathy was told apart from stable hyperthyroidism by a 13 V-J model.

Amplified regions were TCR beta CDR3 sequences from RNA transcripts. The TCR CDR3 was amplified in a first-round RT-PCR using the HTBI primer set. TCRdb itself ran the multiplex PCR reads through MiXCR, one entry per CDR3 protein. This table has approximately 610,000 distinct CDR3 sequences, approximately 15% appearing once. This receptor was taken from a woman in her forties with Graves' ophthalmopathy. The specimen was blood.

The CDR3 DNA follows: TGTGCCACCAGCCTGCAGGAGAACACTGAAGCTTTCTTT. Its protein is CATSLQENTEAFF. The chain employs TRBV15 and TRBJ1-1; no definite D call. Germline V gives CDR1 LNHNV, CDR2 YYDKDF (reference sequence). CDR3 length: 13 residues. With 5 bases removed from V and 1 base from J, the gap between germline ends came to 8 bases.